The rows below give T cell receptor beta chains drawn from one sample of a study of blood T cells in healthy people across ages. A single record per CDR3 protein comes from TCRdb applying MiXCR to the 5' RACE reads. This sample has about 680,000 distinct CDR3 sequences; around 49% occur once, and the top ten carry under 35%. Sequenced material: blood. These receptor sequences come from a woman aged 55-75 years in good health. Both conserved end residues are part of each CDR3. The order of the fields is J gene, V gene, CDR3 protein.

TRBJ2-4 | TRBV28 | CAISAKREQYF
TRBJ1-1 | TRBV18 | CASSQDTRMNTEAFF
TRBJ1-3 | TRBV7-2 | CASSSASGNTIYF
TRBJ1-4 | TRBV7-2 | CASSLDRGLNEKLFF
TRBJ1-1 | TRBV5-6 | CASSYGQGDTEAFF
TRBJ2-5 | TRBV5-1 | CASSQDSGSGEQYF
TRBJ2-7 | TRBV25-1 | CASSGNLAGGYEQYF
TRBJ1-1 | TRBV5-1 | CASRLLSGADTEAFF
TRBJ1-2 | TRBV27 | CASSRYTGGSRGNYGYTF
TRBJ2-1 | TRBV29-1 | CSAHPGTRTNEQFF
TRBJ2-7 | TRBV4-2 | CASSQDSAGYEQYF
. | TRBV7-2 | CASSPHRDSIGTYEQYF
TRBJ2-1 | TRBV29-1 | CSVVVGDAYEQFF
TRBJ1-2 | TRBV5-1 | CASSSDRNGYTF
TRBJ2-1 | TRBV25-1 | CASSGGDDFKDEQFF
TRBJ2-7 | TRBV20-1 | CSATPSGGASFYEQYF
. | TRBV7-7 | CASSLDPGDIQYF
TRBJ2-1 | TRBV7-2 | CASSPGSGTPTEQFF
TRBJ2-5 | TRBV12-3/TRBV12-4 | CASSRPGRQETQYF
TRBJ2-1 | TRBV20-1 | CSAKEDLRLNEQFF
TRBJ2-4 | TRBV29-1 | CSVRETLAKNIQYF
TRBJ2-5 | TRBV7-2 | CASSFPRGQGPQETQYF
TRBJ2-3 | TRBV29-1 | CSARGAGVTDTQYF
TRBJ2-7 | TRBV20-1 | CSARFTSPYEQYF
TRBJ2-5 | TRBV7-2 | CASSSRTLAEQETQYF
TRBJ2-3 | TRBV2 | CASSERTSGTDTQYF
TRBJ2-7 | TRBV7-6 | CASSPQTGITEQYF
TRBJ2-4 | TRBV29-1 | CSALLASLAKNIQYF
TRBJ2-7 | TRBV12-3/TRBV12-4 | CASSLGLPYEQYF
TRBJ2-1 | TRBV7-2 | CASSTSAHNEQFF
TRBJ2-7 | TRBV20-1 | CSATRTSYEQYF
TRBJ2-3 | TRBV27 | CASSLEGRTTDTQYF
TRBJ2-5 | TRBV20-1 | CSAPWTDQETQYF
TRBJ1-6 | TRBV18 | CASSTLQGASSYNSPLHF
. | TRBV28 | CASSLGTGGVYEQYF
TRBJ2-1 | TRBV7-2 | CASSLSSSGRGANEQFF
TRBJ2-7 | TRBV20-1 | CSARVVRDSPYEQYF
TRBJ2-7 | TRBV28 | CASGRGLEQYF
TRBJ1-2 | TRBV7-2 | CASRLPGGYGYTF
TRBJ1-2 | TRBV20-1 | CTASPLANYGYTF
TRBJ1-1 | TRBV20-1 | CSARTPEGYTEAFF
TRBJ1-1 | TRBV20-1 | CSARGRGNTEAFF
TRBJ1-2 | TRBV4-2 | CASSQLGTAYGYTF
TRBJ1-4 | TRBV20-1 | CSAPLGGGGKLFF